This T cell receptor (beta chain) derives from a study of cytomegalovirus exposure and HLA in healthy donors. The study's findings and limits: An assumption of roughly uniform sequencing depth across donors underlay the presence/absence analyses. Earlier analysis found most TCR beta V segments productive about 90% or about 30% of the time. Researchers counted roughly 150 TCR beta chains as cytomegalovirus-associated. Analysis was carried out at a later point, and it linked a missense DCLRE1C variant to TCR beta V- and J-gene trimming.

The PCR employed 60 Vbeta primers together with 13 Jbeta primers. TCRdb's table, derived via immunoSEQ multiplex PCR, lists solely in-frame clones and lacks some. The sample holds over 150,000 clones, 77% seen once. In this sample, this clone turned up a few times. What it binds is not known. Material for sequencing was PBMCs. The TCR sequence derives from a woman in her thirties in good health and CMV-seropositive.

Written as DNA, the CDR3 is TGTGCCAGCTGTCCTAGCGCCTCCTACGAGCAGTACTTC. Translating gives CASCPSASYEQYF. The genes are TRBV28 and TRBJ2-7, with a possible D match to TRBD2 (6 bases). The CDR3 sequence is 13 residues long. Germline V CDR1 and CDR2: MDHEN, SYDVKM. V lost 8 bases and J 0 bases, leaving 11 bases between the germline ends.